The 13 T cell receptor beta chains listed next were all sequenced from one sample in a study of blood T cells in healthy people across ages. The second PCR ran roughly 6 to 11 cycles with a sample-barcoded 5' primer and J-beta primers. TCRdb reanalysed the 5' RACE reads using MiXCR and keeps one entry per CDR3 protein. The sample has about 1.4 million distinct CDR3 sequences, roughly 59% seen once. Sequences were obtained from blood. These receptors all stem from a man in his late teens or twenties in good health.

This chain links TRBV27 with TRBJ2-4, with 12 bases matching TRBD1. Matching the DNA end better, TRBJ2-7 makes the J call doubtful. The germline V gene encodes CDR1 MNHEY and CDR2 SMNVEV (reference sequence). This CDR3 has 15 residues. The CDR3, as DNA: TGTGCCAGCAGGGGGACAGGGGGCGTACGCTACGAGCAGTACTTC. It encodes CASRGTGGVRYEQYF.

This chain uses TRBV4-1 with TRBJ1-6; TRBD1 agrees at 9 bases. The V and J ends lost 4 bases and 7 bases, in that order; junction bases with no gene match: 14. CDR1 and CDR2 from the germline V gene are MGHRA and YSYEKL. The CDR3 covers 18 residues. CDR3 in amino acids: CASSRGQGRGLENSPLHF. CDR3 nucleotide sequence: TGCGCCAGCAGCCGGGGACAGGGTAGGGGTTTAGAAAATTCACCCCTCCACTTT.

The J gene is TRBJ2-7, the V gene TRBV7-6; D possibly corresponds to TRBD2 (5 bases). Trimming removed 2 bases at V and 3 bases at J, with 14 bases between. This CDR3 is 15 amino acids long. The germline CDR1 and CDR2 sequences are SGHVS and FNYEAQ. As DNA, the CDR3 is TGTGCCAGCAGCTTAAGAACAGAACGGGGCTACGAGCAGTACTTC. Its translation is CASSLRTERGYEQYF.

The rearrangement joins TRBV20-1 to TRBJ2-1; D may be TRBD2 (6 bases). The germline V and J ends were trimmed by 6 bases and 1 base, with 22 bases remaining between them. CDR3 length: 17 amino acids. Germline V gene lookup returns CDR1 DFQATT and CDR2 SNEGSKA (reference sequence). Here the CDR3 reads CSANIASALRSYNEQFF. The DNA for the CDR3 is TGCAGTGCGAATATTGCTAGCGCCCTGCGGTCCTACAATGAGCAGTTCTTC.

The rearrangement joins TRBV4-3 to TRBJ2-7; the match to TRBD2 covers 8 bases. The CDR3 extends over 17 amino acids. Germline lookup yields CDR1 LGHNA and CDR2 YSLEER. V dropped 1 base and J dropped 7; count of bases not matched to a gene: 15. The CDR3 region has the DNA TGCGCCAGCAGCCAAGCTGGGGCACGGGGGGGCGAGTTGGAGCAGTACTTC. Protein: CASSQAGARGGELEQYF.

The chain employs TRBV12-3 or TRBV12-4 and TRBJ1-4, with a tentative D call TRBD1 (5 bases). V gave up 4 bases and J gave up 7 bases, with 16 bases separating them. CDR3 length: 15 amino acids. CDR3 loop: CASSYSTDLSEKLFF. CDR3 nucleotides: TGTGCCAGCAGTTATTCGACAGACCTAAGTGAAAAACTGTTTTTT.

V usage is TRBV20-1 and J usage is TRBJ2-4; D gene uncertain. Germline V gene sequence: CDR1 DFQATT, CDR2 SNEGSKA (reference sequence). Between the trimmed V and J ends, which lost 6 bases and 2 bases, there was a span of 11 bases. The CDR3 is 13 amino acids. The CDR3 loop is CSATRATKNIQYF. CDR3 bases: TGCAGTGCGACACGAGCGACCAAAAACATTCAGTACTTC.

The CDR3, as DNA: TGTGCCAGCAGCCAAGGGGGGAAGCAGTTCTTC. It translates to CASSQGGKQFF. This chain links TRBV14 with TRBJ2-1; perhaps D is TRBD1 or TRBD2 (5 bases each). The CDR3 has 11 amino acids. Germline V gene lookup returns CDR1 SGHDN and CDR2 FVKESK. V gave up 1 base and J gave up 11 bases, with 6 bases separating them. Supplemented by reference TRBV14 and TRBJ2-1, the full variable domain reads EAGVTQFPSHSVIEKGQTVTLRCDPISGHDNLYWYRRVMGKEIKFLLHFVKESKQDESGMPNNRFLAERTGGTYSTLKVQPAELEDSGVYFCASSQGGKQFFGPGTRLTVL.

The chain joins TRBV7-7 to TRBJ2-3; D is ambiguous. Germline V gene sequence: CDR1 SSHAT, CDR2 FNYEAQ (reference sequence). The CDR3 is 15 residues long. V dropped 5 bases and J dropped 4 bases, with 16 bases sitting between them. CDR3 in amino acids: CASSTSRAPADTQYF. The CDR3 region has the DNA TGTGCCAGCAGCACCTCAAGGGCGCCAGCAGATACGCAGTATTTT.

In its sample, this clonotype was seen a few times. V usage is TRBV9 and J usage is TRBJ2-4; D possibly uses TRBD1 or TRBD2 (6 bases each). V shed 5 bases and J shed 6 bases, with 18 bases lying between them. CDR3 length: 15 residues. Germline CDR1 and CDR2: SGDLS and YYNGEE. CDR3 in amino acids: CASSKERQEGNIQYF. CDR3 nucleotides: TGTGCCAGCAGTAAAGAGCGACAGGAGGGAAACATTCAGTACTTC.

This sequence joins TRBV2 and TRBJ2-7, with D uncertain. Germline V gene lookup returns CDR1 SNHLY and CDR2 FYNNEI. The CDR3 consists of 12 residues. With 7 bases removed from V and 3 bases from J, the gap between germline ends came to 10 bases. The CDR3 coding sequence is TGTGCCAGCATTAAAGAACTCTACGAGCAGTACTTC. This gives the protein CASIKELYEQYF.

This clonotype was observed a few times. The chain recombines TRBV4-3 with TRBJ2-5; a possible D gene is TRBD2 (6 bases). Gene TRBJ2-7 matches the end of the DNA better, so the J call may be wrong. Germline CDR1 is LGHNA and CDR2 is YSLEER. The CDR3 consists of 14 residues. The CDR3 protein is CASSQLGGSDEQYF. The CDR3 coding sequence is TGCGCCAGCAGCCAACTCGGGGGATCGGACGAGCAGTACTTC.

The V and J genes are TRBV12-3 or TRBV12-4 and TRBJ2-3, with 7 bases that match TRBD2. Trimming at V came to 6 bases and at J to 0 bases, leaving 9 bases not matched to a gene. The CDR3 sequence is 16 residues long. The DNA of the CDR3 is TGTGCCAGCAGCCGCGGACTAGACCCTAGCACAGATACGCAGTATTTT. This encodes CASSRGLDPSTDTQYF.